A single sample gave rise to the 5 T cell receptor beta chains below, sequenced in a study of T cells in Graves' hyperthyroidism and ophthalmopathy. Template material for amplifying TCR beta CDR3 regions consisted of RNA transcripts. With the HTBI primer set, the TCR CDR3 went through a first round of RT-PCR. TCRdb reanalysed the multiplex PCR reads using MiXCR and keeps one entry per CDR3 protein. The sample yields around 700,000 distinct CDR3 sequences, around 20% seen once. Sequencing was done on a sample of blood. The receptors derive from a woman in her fifties or sixties with Graves' hyperthyroidism that later progressed to Graves' ophthalmopathy.

This sequence joins TRBV6-1 and TRBJ2-1, with 7 bases lining up with TRBD1. Germline V CDR1 and CDR2: MNHNS, SASEGT. Germline trimming cut 11 bases from V and 6 bases from J; bases unmatched to any gene: 7. This CDR3 is 12 amino acids long. For the CDR3, the DNA is TGTGCCGGAGACAGGGCCGGCAATGAGCAGTTCTTC. This gives the protein CAGDRAGNEQFF.

The chain couples TRBV6-2 or TRBV6-3 to TRBJ1-5; 7 nucleotides line up with TRBD1. This CDR3 comprises 15 residues. Germline V CDR1 and CDR2: MNHEY, SVGEGT. J was trimmed by 4 bases and V by 4 bases; bases with no gene match: 7. Here the CDR3 DNA reads TGTGCCAGCAGTTCAGGAGGGGGCCCGAATCAGCCCCAGCATTTT. This gives the protein CASSSGGGPNQPQHF.

This clonotype was counted between two and nine times. V is TRBV10-2 and J is TRBJ1-4, with D unclear. From germline, CDR1 is WSHSY and CDR2 SAAADI. Trimming took off 2 bases at V and 0 bases at J, with 13 bases between the two ends. The CDR3 spans 17 residues. The CDR3 DNA reads TGCGCCAGCAGTGAGCCAGCCACCTGGACAACTAATGAAAAACTGTTTTTT. Its translation: CASSEPATWTTNEKLFF.

This clonotype was observed at least ten times. V usage is TRBV12-3 or TRBV12-4 and J usage is TRBJ2-7, with a possible D match to TRBD2 (6 bases). Trimming shortened V by 8 bases and J by 2 bases, and 16 bases separated the two germline ends. The CDR3 extends over 14 amino acids. CDR3 sequence reads: CASSPRDGAYEQYF. The CDR3 DNA reads as TGTGCCAGCTCACCGCGGGACGGAGCCTACGAGCAGTACTTC.

This clonotype was detected a few times. The chain links TRBV27 to TRBJ1-1; D is perhaps TRBD1 (5 bases). CDR1 is MNHEY, CDR2 SMNVEV, per germline (reference sequence). The V gene lost 1 base and the J gene lost 1 base, with 10 bases spanning the gap. The length of the CDR3 is 15 residues. The CDR3 sequence is CASSLWGTANTEAFF. CDR3 nucleotides: TGTGCCAGCAGTTTATGGGGGACGGCGAACACTGAAGCTTTCTTT.